This TCR beta chain was retrieved from a study of T cells in Graves' hyperthyroidism and ophthalmopathy. Study results and caveats: Researchers found most expanded thyroid clonotypes above 0.001 in blood as well.

Note on this clonotype: The antigen is undetermined.

Amplified TCR beta CDR3 regions came from RNA transcripts. Carried out on the TCR CDR3, a first-round RT-PCR used the HTBI primer set. TCRdb used MiXCR to reprocess the multiplex PCR reads, holding one entry per CDR3 protein. The table includes 600,000 or so distinct CDR3 sequences, about 16% detected once. Trimming at V came to 7 bases and at J to 5 bases, leaving 2 bases not matched to a gene. CDR1 and CDR2 from the germline V gene are SNHLY and FYNNEI. The CDR3 length is 12 residues. The chain uses TRBV2 and TRBJ1-2; 9 bases match TRBD1. Sequencing was carried out using blood. The TCR sequence derives from a woman in her twenties or thirties with Graves' hyperthyroidism. The DNA of the CDR3 is TGTGCCAGCATCGGGACAGGGTATGGCTACACCTTC. Amino acids: CASIGTGYGYTF.